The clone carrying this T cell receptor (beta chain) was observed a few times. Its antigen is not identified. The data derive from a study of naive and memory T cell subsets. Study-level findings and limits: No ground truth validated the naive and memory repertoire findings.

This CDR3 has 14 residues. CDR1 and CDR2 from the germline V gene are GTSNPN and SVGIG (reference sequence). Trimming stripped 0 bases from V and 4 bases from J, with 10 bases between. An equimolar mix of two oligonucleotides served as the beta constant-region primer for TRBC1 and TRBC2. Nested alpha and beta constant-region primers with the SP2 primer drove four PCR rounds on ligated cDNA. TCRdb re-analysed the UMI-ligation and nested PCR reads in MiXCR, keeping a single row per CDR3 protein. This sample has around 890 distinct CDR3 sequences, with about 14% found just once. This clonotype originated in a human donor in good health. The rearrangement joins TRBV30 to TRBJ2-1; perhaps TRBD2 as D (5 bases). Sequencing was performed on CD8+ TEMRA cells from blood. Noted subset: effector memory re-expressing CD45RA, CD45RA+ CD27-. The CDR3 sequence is CAWSVKWEYNEQFF. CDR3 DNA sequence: TGTGCCTGGAGTGTTAAGTGGGAGTACAATGAGCAGTTCTTC.